These 28 T cell receptor beta chains were sequenced from one sample in a study of T cell responses to AZD1222 COVID-19 vaccine. Data came from immunoSEQ multiplex PCR; TCRdb stores just in-frame clones and leaves some out. The profile shows 150,000 to 200,000 clones, about nine tenths of them singletons. The sample in question was peripheral blood, obtained 28 days after the second AZD1222 dose. The receptor set was obtained from an adult who received the AZD1222 COVID-19 vaccine.

The CDR3 bases are TGTGCCAGCAGCGCCCAGGCCTACGAGCAGTACTTC. Encoded protein: CASSAQAYEQYF. The chain is built from TRBV7-2 and TRBJ2-7; D gene ambiguous. Germline V gives CDR1 SGHTA, CDR2 FQGNSA. The CDR3 spans 12 residues. V shed 5 bases and J shed 2 bases, with 7 bases lying between them.

To note about this clone: The CDR3 ends on some other residue instead of the conserved phenylalanine or tryptophan, so this is likely a read error. It is unclear where the CDR3 begins or ends on the DNA, so no DNA is shown, and the CDR3 is as TCRdb lists it. The chain recombines TRBV7-9 with TRBJ2-3; TRBD2, as called in the table, went unchecked against the DNA. The CDR3 extends over 14 residues, inclusive of both ends. CDR1 and CDR2 from the germline V gene are SEHNR and FQNEAQ (reference sequence). The CDR3 sequence is CASSPPGTSGFSSS.

The chain couples TRBV27 to TRBJ1-6; D is perhaps TRBD1 (5 bases). The CDR3 consists of 14 residues. V lost 2 bases, J lost 8 bases, and 10 bases lay in between. The germline gives CDR1 MNHEY, CDR2 SMNVEV (reference sequence). This chain's CDR3 is CASSLQGRDSPLHF. For the CDR3, the DNA is TGTGCCAGCAGTTTACAGGGTAGGGATTCACCCCTCCACTTT.

The chain is built from TRBV18 and TRBJ1-2, with D unresolved. The CDR3 covers 14 residues. Looked up from germline, CDR1 is KGHSH and CDR2 is LQKENI. The V end was cut by 2 bases, the J end by 1 base, with 8 bases between. The CDR3: CASSPSGVNYGYTF. The CDR3 nucleotides read TGTGCCAGCTCACCATCCGGGGTTAACTATGGCTACACCTTC.

CDR3 in amino acids: CSVEVEGAEEQYF. The CDR3, as DNA: TGCAGCGTTGAAGTGGAGGGGGCGGAGGAGCAGTACTTC. The chain carries TRBV29-1 and TRBJ2-7; TRBD1 is a possible D gene (7 bases). CDR3 size: 13 residues. Trimming took off 1 base at V and 7 bases at J, with 14 bases between the two ends. CDR1 and CDR2 (germline): SQVTM, ANQGSEA.

V is TRBV6-5 and J is TRBJ1-6, with TRBD1 matching over 9 bases. Germline CDR1 and CDR2: MNHEY and SVGAGI. The CDR3 is 15 amino acids. The V gene end was trimmed by 4 bases and the J gene end by 9 bases; junction bases not matched to a gene: 7. The CDR3 region is CASSSSGQGVSPLHF. The CDR3 region has the DNA TGTGCCAGCAGTTCGTCGGGACAGGGTGTTTCACCCCTCCACTTT.

The genes are TRBV27 and TRBJ2-7, with 8 bases matching TRBD1. With V trimmed by 3 bases and J by 4 bases, 5 bases remained unmatched. CDR1 and CDR2 from the germline V gene are MNHEY and SMNVEV (reference sequence). The CDR3 length is 14 residues. This CDR3 reads CASSFLGTGYEQYF. The CDR3 region has the DNA TGTGCCAGCAGTTTCCTCGGGACAGGATACGAGCAGTACTTC.

The chain joins TRBV6-1 to TRBJ2-5; 9 bases align to TRBD1. The CDR3 consists of 14 residues. Germline CDR1 MNHNS, CDR2 SASEGT. V lost 2 bases, J lost 7 bases, and 5 bases stayed unmatched. CDR3 sequence: CASSEPQGATTQYF. The CDR3 nucleotides are TGTGCCAGCAGTGAACCACAGGGGGCAACGACCCAGTACTTC.

J is TRBJ2-2 and V is TRBV29-1; D may be TRBD1 (5 bases). V shed 5 bases and J shed 1 base, with 11 bases lying between them. Germline V gives CDR1 SQVTM, CDR2 ANQGSEA. The CDR3 is 14 amino acids. CDR3 sequence: CSVRSDRNTGELFF. CDR3 nucleotide sequence: TGCAGCGTTCGTAGTGACAGGAACACCGGGGAGCTGTTTTTT.

This sequence joins TRBV20-1 and TRBJ2-5, with D maybe TRBD2 (5 bases). V was cut by 6 bases and J by 6 bases, with 11 bases left in between. The CDR3 totals 11 residues. CDR1 is DFQATT, CDR2 SNEGSKA, per germline (reference sequence). CDR3 sequence reads: CSAENGKTQYF. The CDR3 bases are TGCAGTGCCGAAAACGGGAAGACCCAGTACTTC.

This chain joins TRBV11-2 and TRBJ2-5; D is uncertain. The CDR3 is made up of 12 amino acids. CDR1 SGHAT and CDR2 FQNNGV come from the germline V gene. Trimming stripped 2 bases from V and 5 bases from J, with 6 bases between. CDR3 bases: TGTGCCAGCAGCTTAAACGTGGAGACCCAGTACTTC. Translated: CASSLNVETQYF.

The count of this clone is one. The chain uses TRBV19 and TRBJ2-7; tentatively, D is TRBD1 (5 bases). V was pared by 1 base and J by 3 bases, with 10 bases between. This CDR3 contains 14 residues. Germline V CDR1 and CDR2: LNHDA, SQIVND (reference sequence). CDR3 protein: CASSIAQGYYEQYF. CDR3 nucleotide sequence: TGTGCCAGTAGTATAGCCCAGGGATACTACGAGCAGTACTTC.

The chain combines TRBV3-1 (or the pseudogene TRBV3-2) with TRBJ2-5; a possible D gene is TRBD2 (6 bases). Trimming cost V 1 base and J 5 bases, with 17 bases left between them. The CDR3 consists of 16 residues. Germline V lookup: CDR1 LGHDT, CDR2 YNNKEL (reference sequence). The CDR3 bases are TGTGCCAGCAGCCAAGCCCTCTCGGGGGTTGGGGAGACCCAGTACTTC. The encoded protein is CASSQALSGVGETQYF.

This clone appeared a single time. The chain is built from TRBV29-1 and TRBJ1-2, with TRBD1 identical over 9 bases. Trimming cost V 7 bases and J 3 bases; bases outside gene matches: 6. Germline V lookup: CDR1 SQVTM, CDR2 ANQGSEA. This CDR3 is built from 13 residues. CDR3 nucleotides: TGCAGCGCAGGACAGGGGTTCGACTATGGCTACACCTTC. As protein: CSAGQGFDYGYTF.

The chain combines TRBV3-1 (or the pseudogene TRBV3-2) with TRBJ2-7; D is ambiguous. Germline assignment: CDR1 LGHDT and CDR2 YNNKEL (reference sequence). The CDR3 is 15 residues long. The germline V and J ends were trimmed by 2 bases and 1 base, with 12 bases remaining between them. This CDR3 is CASSQRLLGSYEQYF. CDR3 coding DNA: TGTGCCAGCAGCCAACGTCTTCTGGGGTCCTACGAGCAGTACTTC.

The DNA of the CDR3 is TGTGCCAGCAGCTTCGACAGGGCGAGCAATCAGCCCCAGCATTTT. This codes for CASSFDRASNQPQHF. The V call is TRBV5-4, the J call TRBJ1-5; 7 bases are shared with TRBD1. Germline V gene data show CDR1 as SGHNT and CDR2 as YYREEE (reference sequence). V dropped 2 bases and J dropped 1; count of bases not matched to a gene: 3. This CDR3 is built from 15 residues.

Comment on this clone: The limits of the CDR3 on the DNA are not certain, so only TCRdb's listed CDR3 is given. This chain links TRBV1 with TRBJ1-3. TRBV1 counts as a pseudogene. Including both end residues, the CDR3 is 15 amino acids long. The CDR3 here is CTSSQDVGSGNTIYF.

V gene TRBV10-3 combines with J gene TRBJ2-3, with 8 bases identical to TRBD2. Germline values: CDR1 ENHRY, CDR2 SYGVKD. Trimming at V came to 9 bases and at J to 0 bases, leaving 5 bases not matched to a gene. The CDR3 extends over 14 amino acids. Written as DNA, the CDR3 is TGTGCCATAGGGGCGGGAGGAAGCACAGATACGCAGTATTTT. The encoded protein is CAIGAGGSTDTQYF.

This sequence joins TRBV11-2 and TRBJ2-3, with D possibly matching TRBD1 (5 bases). The CDR3 covers 14 residues. CDR1 and CDR2 from the germline V gene are SGHAT and FQNNGV. V was shortened by 2 bases and J by 0 bases, with 6 bases between the two germline ends. CDR3 in DNA: TGTGCCAGCAGCTTATGGGGCAGCACAGATACGCAGTATTTT. Residues: CASSLWGSTDTQYF.

This clone was counted a single time. This chain connects TRBV5-8 to TRBJ1-6; 12 nucleotides agree with TRBD1. J gave up 1 base and V 5 bases, and 10 bases lay outside the gene matches. The V gene's germline CDR1 is SGHTS and CDR2 YDEGEE. This CDR3 is built from 19 residues. The CDR3 loop reads CASSQSGTGGVSYNSPLHF. CDR3 DNA sequence: TGTGCCAGCAGTCAATCCGGGACAGGGGGCGTATCCTATAATTCACCCCTCCACTTT.

J is TRBJ1-2 and V is TRBV11-1, with TRBD1 matching over 9 bases. CDR3 size: 14 residues. The V gene end was trimmed by 6 bases and the J gene end by 5 bases; junction bases not matched to a gene: 7. Germline V gene data show CDR1 as SGHAT and CDR2 as FQDESV (reference sequence). CDR3 DNA: TGTGCCAGCAGTCGCAGGACAGGGGCATATGGCTACACCTTC. This translates into CASSRRTGAYGYTF. Filled out from reference TRBV11-1 and TRBJ1-2, the complete variable domain reads EAEVAQSPRYKITEKSQAVAFWCDPISGHATLYWYRQILGQGPELLVQFQDESVVDDSQLPKDRFSAERLKGVDSTLKIQPAELGDSAMYLCASSRRTGAYGYTFGSGTRLTVV.

This chain uses TRBV6-5 with TRBJ2-4; tentative D call: TRBD2 (6 bases). The CDR3 extends over 15 amino acids. Germline loops: CDR1 MNHEY, CDR2 SVGAGI. Trimming cost V 10 bases and J 0 bases, with 16 bases left between them. The CDR3 protein is CATGGGTLAKNIQYF. Written as DNA, the CDR3 is TGTGCCACCGGTGGGGGGACCCTAGCCAAAAACATTCAGTACTTC.

V usage is TRBV9 and J usage is TRBJ2-7; D possibly corresponds to TRBD1 (5 bases). Trimming took off 3 bases at V and 6 bases at J, with 13 bases between the two ends. CDR1 SGDLS and CDR2 YYNGEE come from the germline V gene. The CDR3 has 13 residues. CDR3: CASSGSRVGEQYF. Here the CDR3 DNA reads TGTGCCAGCAGCGGAAGCAGGGTGGGCGAGCAGTACTTC. The full variable domain, with the rest looked up from reference TRBV9 and TRBJ2-7, is DSGVTQTPKHLITATGQRVTLRCSPRSGDLSVYWYQQSLDQGLQFLIQYYNGEERAKGNILERFSAQQFPDLHSELNLSSLELGDSALYFCASSGSRVGEQYFGPGTRLTVT.

The chain combines TRBV7-9 with TRBJ2-5; D gene uncertain. Germline CDR1 reads SEHNR; CDR2 reads FQNEAQ (reference sequence). V was cut by 5 bases and J by 5 bases, with 9 bases left in between. This CDR3 has 12 amino acids. Here the CDR3 DNA reads TGTGCCAGCAGCCGAGCCGTGGAGACCCAGTACTTC. Amino acids: CASSRAVETQYF.

The chain joins TRBV6-5 to TRBJ2-2; D ambiguous. This CDR3 region has 12 residues. Germline V gives CDR1 MNHEY, CDR2 SVGAGI. Trimming removed 4 bases at V and 6 bases at J, with 6 bases between. The CDR3 nucleotides read TGTGCCAGCAGTTTTCGGCCCGGGGAGCTGTTTTTT. Translation gives CASSFRPGELFF.

This clone showed up just once. This chain uses TRBV6-6 with TRBJ2-5, with D possibly matching TRBD1 (6 bases). V was pared by 0 bases and J by 5 bases, with 10 bases between. This CDR3 comprises 14 residues. Germline CDR1 is MNHNY and CDR2 is SVGAGI (reference sequence). As DNA, the CDR3 is TGTGCCAGCAGTTACTCGGGGCAGGGGGAGACCCAGTACTTC. Translation: CASSYSGQGETQYF.

For the CDR3, the DNA is TGTGCCAGCAGTTACAGGGTTCCGCGCACCGGGGAGCTGTTTTTT. Residues: CASSYRVPRTGELFF. The gene calls are TRBV6-2 or TRBV6-3 and TRBJ2-2; D remains unclear. The germline V gene encodes CDR1 MNHEY and CDR2 SVGEGT. The V end was cut by 2 bases, the J end by 4 bases, with 11 bases between. This CDR3 has 15 amino acids.

This clone appeared a single time. The V call is TRBV30, the J call TRBJ2-2, with 7 positions matching TRBD1. Trimming took 2 bases from V and 4 from J; bases not matched to a gene: 13. The length of the CDR3 is 17 residues. Germline-derived CDR1 and CDR2 are GTSNPN and SVGIG (reference sequence). The CDR3 nucleotides are TGTGCCTGGAGTCTTTTCTTTAGGGGGCCAGGCACCGGGGAGCTGTTTTTT. The encoded protein is CAWSLFFRGPGTGELFF.